Listed below are T cell receptor beta chains from one sample, sequenced in a study of PD-1 blockade in classical Hodgkin lymphoma. Profiling relied on immunoSEQ multiplex PCR, and the TCRdb table lists in-frame clones only, not all of them. The sample has about 93,000 clones, around 90% seen once. The sequencing used peripheral blood mononuclear cells (PBMCs), collected before the second cycle of nivolumab. The receptors were sampled from a human donor with classical Hodgkin lymphoma. Each CDR3 is given with its conserved first and last residue. A D gene is named only where the DNA matches it firmly. Clone size is not always given. Where it is, it says once, few, many or a class for expanded clones.

v_call: TRBV27; clone_size: .; d_call: .; cdr3_length: 16; j_call: TRBJ2-7; cdr3_aa: CASSNRVGLRAYEQYF; cdr3_nt: TGTGCCAGCAGTAACCGGGTCGGACTTAGGGCCTACGAGCAGTACTTC
v_call: TRBV11-3; clone_size: .; d_call: TRBD1; cdr3_length: 14; j_call: TRBJ1-4; cdr3_aa: CASSLPGGYEKLFF; cdr3_nt: TGTGCCAGCAGCTTACCAGGGGGCTACGAAAAACTGTTTTTT
v_call: TRBV19; clone_size: .; d_call: TRBD2; cdr3_length: 17; j_call: TRBJ2-1; cdr3_aa: CASHKGLAGVNYNEQFF; cdr3_nt: TGTGCCAGCCACAAGGGACTAGCGGGAGTGAACTACAATGAGCAGTTCTTC
v_call: TRBV5-4; clone_size: .; d_call: .; cdr3_length: 20; j_call: TRBJ1-4; cdr3_aa: CASSLAGGGAWIGTNEKLFF; cdr3_nt: TGTGCCAGCAGCTTGGCCGGTGGGGGGGCATGGATAGGAACTAATGAAAAACTGTTTTTT
v_call: TRBV19; clone_size: .; d_call: TRBD2; cdr3_length: 15; j_call: TRBJ2-1; cdr3_aa: CASSELAGVWNEQFF; cdr3_nt: TGTGCCAGTAGTGAACTAGCGGGAGTTTGGAATGAGCAGTTCTTC
v_call: TRBV6-4; clone_size: .; d_call: TRBD2; cdr3_length: 16; j_call: TRBJ2-1; cdr3_aa: CASSEIAGALYNEQFF; cdr3_nt: TGTGCCAGCAGTGAAATTGCGGGAGCCCTCTACAATGAGCAGTTCTTC
v_call: TRBV11-3; clone_size: .; d_call: TRBD1; cdr3_length: 14; j_call: TRBJ2-5; cdr3_aa: CASSSGQPPETQYF; cdr3_nt: TGTGCCAGCAGCTCGGGACAGCCCCCAGAGACCCAGTACTTC
v_call: TRBV5-1; clone_size: few; d_call: .; cdr3_length: 11; j_call: TRBJ2-7; cdr3_aa: CASSPGYEQYF; cdr3_nt: TGCGCCAGCAGCCCGGGCTACGAGCAGTACTTC
v_call: TRBV9; clone_size: .; d_call: TRBD2; cdr3_length: 17; j_call: TRBJ2-7; cdr3_aa: CASSVGGLAGGTYEQYF; cdr3_nt: TGTGCCAGCAGCGTAGGGGGTTTAGCGGGAGGAACCTACGAGCAGTACTTC
v_call: TRBV30; clone_size: .; d_call: .; cdr3_length: 15; j_call: TRBJ2-3; cdr3_aa: CAWSVEAGSTDTQYF; cdr3_nt: TGTGCCTGGAGTGTAGAGGCAGGAAGTACAGATACGCAGTATTTT
v_call: TRBV5-4; clone_size: .; d_call: .; cdr3_length: 13; j_call: TRBJ2-7; cdr3_aa: CASSHFPAAEQYF; cdr3_nt: TGTGCCAGCAGCCATTTCCCTGCCGCCGAGCAGTACTTC
v_call: TRBV18; clone_size: .; d_call: TRBD2; cdr3_length: 15; j_call: TRBJ2-1; cdr3_aa: CASSPGLAGGNEQFF; cdr3_nt: TGTGCCAGCTCACCGGGGCTAGCGGGAGGGAATGAGCAGTTCTTC
v_call: TRBV10-1; clone_size: .; d_call: TRBD2; cdr3_length: 15; j_call: TRBJ2-7; cdr3_aa: CASSESGTMGDEQYF; cdr3_nt: TGCGCCAGCAGTGAGTCCGGGACTATGGGAGACGAGCAGTACTTC
v_call: TRBV30; clone_size: .; d_call: .; cdr3_length: 16; j_call: TRBJ2-5; cdr3_aa: CAWSLPPLQGQETQYF; cdr3_nt: TGTGCCTGGAGCCTCCCTCCTCTACAGGGCCAAGAGACCCAGTACTTC
v_call: TRBV5-1; clone_size: .; d_call: .; cdr3_length: 14; j_call: TRBJ2-5; cdr3_aa: CASSLYGVEETQYF; cdr3_nt: TGCGCCAGCAGCTTGTACGGGGTTGAAGAGACCCAGTACTTC
v_call: TRBV10-1; clone_size: .; d_call: .; cdr3_length: 15; j_call: TRBJ2-3; cdr3_aa: CASSELRAVTDTQYF; cdr3_nt: TGCGCCAGCAGTGAGTTGCGGGCAGTCACAGATACGCAGTATTTT
v_call: TRBV11-3; clone_size: .; d_call: .; cdr3_length: 14; j_call: TRBJ2-7; cdr3_aa: CASSRQGGFYEQYF; cdr3_nt: TGTGCCAGCAGCCGACAAGGGGGGTTCTACGAGCAGTACTTC
v_call: TRBV10-1; clone_size: few; d_call: TRBD1; cdr3_length: 14; j_call: TRBJ1-1; cdr3_aa: CASSGTGVNTEAFF; cdr3_nt: TGCGCCAGCTCCGGGACAGGGGTGAACACTGAAGCTTTCTTT
v_call: TRBV29-1; clone_size: .; d_call: .; cdr3_length: 16; j_call: TRBJ2-1; cdr3_aa: CSVGGLWGGVGNEQFF; cdr3_nt: TGCAGCGTGGGAGGACTCTGGGGCGGGGTGGGCAATGAGCAGTTCTTC
v_call: TRBV7-6; clone_size: .; d_call: TRBD2; cdr3_length: 15; j_call: TRBJ2-7; cdr3_aa: CASSGTSGKYYEQYF; cdr3_nt: TGTGCCAGCAGCGGCACTAGCGGGAAGTACTACGAGCAGTACTTC
v_call: TRBV2; clone_size: once; d_call: .; cdr3_length: 12; j_call: TRBJ2-7; cdr3_aa: CASRMGTVEQYF; cdr3_nt: TGTGCCAGCAGGATGGGGACTGTGGAGCAGTACTTC
v_call: TRBV4-1; clone_size: .; d_call: .; cdr3_length: 13; j_call: TRBJ2-6; cdr3_aa: CASSQAGANVLTF; cdr3_nt: TGCGCCAGCAGCCAAGCTGGGGCCAACGTCCTGACTTTC
v_call: TRBV7-2; clone_size: .; d_call: .; cdr3_length: 15; j_call: TRBJ2-2; cdr3_aa: CASSLGLTNTGELFF; cdr3_nt: TGTGCCAGCAGCTTAGGGCTAACTAACACCGGGGAGCTGTTTTTT
v_call: TRBV5-5; clone_size: .; d_call: TRBD1; cdr3_length: 17; j_call: TRBJ1-1; cdr3_aa: CASSLDVGTGEGAEAFF; cdr3_nt: TGTGCCAGCAGCTTAGATGTCGGGACAGGGGAAGGGGCTGAAGCTTTCTTT
v_call: TRBV30; clone_size: .; d_call: .; cdr3_length: 14; j_call: TRBJ2-1; cdr3_aa: CAWNGAASRNEQFF; cdr3_nt: TGTGCCTGGAACGGAGCCGCAAGCCGCAATGAGCAGTTCTTC
v_call: TRBV6-1; clone_size: .; d_call: .; cdr3_length: 13; j_call: TRBJ1-1; cdr3_aa: CASSEMVNTEAFF; cdr3_nt: TGTGCCAGCAGTGAAATGGTGAACACTGAAGCTTTCTTT
v_call: TRBV5-1; clone_size: .; d_call: TRBD2; cdr3_length: 14; j_call: TRBJ2-1; cdr3_aa: CASREGLGSNEQFF; cdr3_nt: TGCGCCAGTAGGGAAGGACTAGGATCCAATGAGCAGTTCTTC
v_call: TRBV6-8; clone_size: .; d_call: TRBD2; cdr3_length: 18; j_call: TRBJ2-2; cdr3_aa: CASSRPGLAGGRTGELFF; cdr3_nt: TGTGCCAGCAGTCGCCCGGGACTAGCGGGAGGTCGCACCGGGGAGCTGTTTTTT
v_call: TRBV4-2; clone_size: .; d_call: TRBD1; cdr3_length: 14; j_call: TRBJ1-5; cdr3_aa: CASSQQGAHQPQHF; cdr3_nt: TGTGCCAGCAGTCAGCAGGGGGCCCATCAGCCCCAGCATTTT
v_call: TRBV6-1; clone_size: .; d_call: .; cdr3_length: 14; j_call: TRBJ1-2; cdr3_aa: CASSGSMGNYGYTF; cdr3_nt: TGTGCCAGCAGTGGGTCTATGGGGAACTATGGCTACACCTTC
v_call: TRBV10-3; clone_size: .; d_call: .; cdr3_length: 15; j_call: TRBJ1-1; cdr3_aa: CAIRSSGGGFTEAFF; cdr3_nt: TGTGCCATCAGGTCCTCGGGGGGCGGCTTTACTGAAGCTTTCTTT
v_call: TRBV19; clone_size: .; d_call: .; cdr3_length: 14; j_call: TRBJ2-7; cdr3_aa: CASSIGLPDYEQYF; cdr3_nt: TGTGCCAGTAGTATCGGACTTCCAGACTACGAGCAGTACTTC
v_call: TRBV30; clone_size: .; d_call: .; cdr3_length: 15; j_call: TRBJ2-7; cdr3_aa: CAWSVWASAAYEQYF; cdr3_nt: TGTGCCTGGAGTGTGTGGGCTAGCGCAGCCTACGAGCAGTACTTC
v_call: TRBV28; clone_size: .; d_call: .; cdr3_length: 15; j_call: TRBJ1-3; cdr3_aa: CASSLPSGSINTIYF; cdr3_nt: TGTGCCAGCAGTTTGCCATCGGGGTCGATAAACACCATATATTTT
v_call: TRBV6-1; clone_size: .; d_call: .; cdr3_length: 13; j_call: TRBJ1-1; cdr3_aa: CASRGRPNTEAFF; cdr3_nt: TGTGCCAGCAGAGGACGCCCGAACACTGAAGCTTTCTTT
v_call: TRBV5-5; clone_size: .; d_call: .; cdr3_length: 15; j_call: TRBJ1-2; cdr3_aa: CASSLGHPPNYGYTF; cdr3_nt: TGTGCCAGCAGCTTGGGGCATCCGCCCAACTATGGCTACACCTTC
v_call: TRBV2; clone_size: .; d_call: .; cdr3_length: 12; j_call: TRBJ1-1; cdr3_aa: CASIVGNTEAFF; cdr3_nt: TGTGCCAGCATTGTTGGGAACACTGAAGCTTTCTTT
v_call: TRBV6-5; clone_size: once; d_call: TRBD1; cdr3_length: 14; j_call: TRBJ2-2; cdr3_aa: CASGKPGGTGELFF; cdr3_nt: TGTGCCAGCGGTAAACCAGGGGGCACCGGGGAGCTGTTTTTT
v_call: TRBV4-1; clone_size: .; d_call: .; cdr3_length: 15; j_call: TRBJ2-4; cdr3_aa: CASSQGQGTKNIQYF; cdr3_nt: TGCGCCAGCAGCCAAGGTCAGGGAACCAAAAACATTCAGTACTTC
v_call: TRBV5-1; clone_size: .; d_call: TRBD2; cdr3_length: 15; j_call: TRBJ2-3; cdr3_aa: CASSLAGGPGDTQYF; cdr3_nt: TGCGCCAGCAGCTTAGCGGGAGGGCCTGGAGATACGCAGTATTTT
v_call: TRBV27; clone_size: .; d_call: TRBD2; cdr3_length: 15; j_call: TRBJ2-7; cdr3_aa: CASSFLGGRAYEQYF; cdr3_nt: TGTGCCAGCAGTTTCTTAGGCGGGAGGGCCTACGAGCAGTACTTC
v_call: TRBV9; clone_size: .; d_call: .; cdr3_length: 14; j_call: TRBJ2-7; cdr3_aa: CASSPGTRNYEQYF; cdr3_nt: TGTGCCAGCAGCCCCGGGACACGTAACTACGAGCAGTACTTC
v_call: TRBV13; clone_size: .; d_call: .; cdr3_length: 13; j_call: TRBJ2-7; cdr3_aa: CASSDLRASEQYF; cdr3_nt: TGTGCCAGCTCGGATTTACGCGCGAGCGAGCAGTACTTC
v_call: TRBV5-1; clone_size: .; d_call: .; cdr3_length: 16; j_call: TRBJ2-6; cdr3_aa: CASSLWGTSGANVLTF; cdr3_nt: TGCGCCAGCAGCTTATGGGGGACCTCTGGGGCCAACGTCCTGACTTTC
v_call: TRBV6-1; clone_size: few; d_call: .; cdr3_length: 13; j_call: TRBJ2-1; cdr3_aa: CASSEYREVEQFF; cdr3_nt: TGTGCCAGCAGTGAATACAGGGAGGTTGAGCAGTTCTTC
v_call: TRBV6-6; clone_size: .; d_call: TRBD2; cdr3_length: 15; j_call: TRBJ2-7; cdr3_aa: CASSLLAGGTYEQYF; cdr3_nt: TGTGCCAGCAGTTTACTAGCGGGCGGAACCTACGAGCAGTACTTC
v_call: TRBV28; clone_size: .; d_call: .; cdr3_length: 14; j_call: TRBJ1-2; cdr3_aa: CASSLFETEDGYTF; cdr3_nt: TGTGCCAGCAGTTTATTTGAGACAGAGGATGGCTACACCTTC
v_call: TRBV9; clone_size: .; d_call: .; cdr3_length: 13; j_call: TRBJ1-1; cdr3_aa: CASSNTEDTEAFF; cdr3_nt: TGTGCCAGCAGCAACACAGAGGACACTGAAGCTTTCTTT
v_call: TRBV29-1; clone_size: .; d_call: .; cdr3_length: 16; j_call: TRBJ2-5; cdr3_aa: CSVEDLLGSHGETQYF; cdr3_nt: TGCAGCGTTGAAGATCTTCTTGGGAGCCATGGGGAGACCCAGTACTTC
v_call: TRBV18; clone_size: .; d_call: .; cdr3_length: 14; j_call: TRBJ2-7; cdr3_aa: CASSPKDLMGEQYF; cdr3_nt: TGTGCCAGCTCACCAAAGGACCTCATGGGCGAGCAGTACTTC
v_call: TRBV7-6; clone_size: .; d_call: TRBD1; cdr3_length: 16; j_call: TRBJ2-1; cdr3_aa: CASSLAWTGDNNEQFF; cdr3_nt: TGTGCCAGCAGCTTAGCTTGGACAGGGGATAACAATGAGCAGTTCTTC
v_call: TRBV4-1; clone_size: once; d_call: TRBD1; cdr3_length: 15; j_call: TRBJ1-2; cdr3_aa: CASNSPGQGAKGYTF; cdr3_nt: TGCGCCAGCAATTCTCCAGGACAGGGGGCGAAAGGCTACACCTTC
v_call: TRBV6-5; clone_size: .; d_call: TRBD1; cdr3_length: 14; j_call: TRBJ1-1; cdr3_aa: CASSFTGTGVEAFF; cdr3_nt: TGTGCCAGCAGTTTTACCGGGACAGGCGTGGAAGCTTTCTTT
v_call: TRBV14; clone_size: .; d_call: .; cdr3_length: 16; j_call: TRBJ1-3; cdr3_aa: CASSQDGWVSGNTIYF; cdr3_nt: TGTGCCAGCAGCCAAGATGGCTGGGTCTCTGGAAACACCATATATTTT
v_call: TRBV28; clone_size: .; d_call: TRBD1; cdr3_length: 16; j_call: TRBJ2-7; cdr3_aa: CASSSFRDRGRNEQYF; cdr3_nt: TGTGCCAGCAGTTCCTTCCGGGACAGGGGTCGAAACGAGCAGTACTTC
v_call: TRBV15; clone_size: .; d_call: .; cdr3_length: 14; j_call: TRBJ1-1; cdr3_aa: CATSRVGTNTEAFF; cdr3_nt: TGTGCCACCAGCAGAGTGGGGACGAACACTGAAGCTTTCTTT
v_call: TRBV6-5; clone_size: .; d_call: .; cdr3_length: 14; j_call: TRBJ2-7; cdr3_aa: CASSLAWGGYEQYF; cdr3_nt: TGTGCCAGCAGCCTAGCTTGGGGCGGCTACGAGCAGTACTTC
v_call: TRBV5-1; clone_size: .; d_call: TRBD1; cdr3_length: 15; j_call: TRBJ2-5; cdr3_aa: CASSDPNRGRETQYF; cdr3_nt: TGCGCCAGCAGCGACCCTAACAGGGGAAGGGAGACCCAGTACTTC
v_call: TRBV6-5; clone_size: .; d_call: .; cdr3_length: 14; j_call: TRBJ2-7; cdr3_aa: CASSYSIAGYEQYF; cdr3_nt: TGTGCCAGCAGTTACTCCATTGCGGGCTACGAGCAGTACTTC